This T cell receptor beta chain was profiled in a study of prognosis after radiotherapy for stage I lung cancer. Study background: The study included around 14 patients with newly diagnosed primary stage I lung tumors and several with oligometastatic NSCLC after surgical resection of the primary tumor. Patients received stereotactic body radiotherapy alone, with no concurrent therapy.

The CDR3 is 16 residues long. Trimming took 5 bases from V and 4 from J, leaving 17 bases between them. The germline V gene has CDR1 LNHDA and CDR2 SQIVND (reference sequence). Each of the patients had no lymph node involvement on CT and PET/CT and no prior chemotherapy, radiotherapy or other malignancies. Two separate time points each saw a draw of 5 to 6.5 milliliters of peripheral blood. The genomic DNA TCR beta CDR3 region underwent two rounds of multiplex PCR. Specific primers for each TRBV and TRBJ gene were what first-round PCR used. TCRdb redid the calling of the multiplex PCR reads with MiXCR, one entry per CDR3 protein. The sample has around 16,000 distinct CDR3 sequences, around 42% seen once; the top ten hold approximately 40%.

J is TRBJ2-2 and V is TRBV19, with a weak D call TRBD1 (6 bases). This sequence originates from a donor at least 50 years old with non-small cell lung cancer. The specimen was PBMCs, collected before or after stereotactic body radiation therapy (not recorded which). This CDR3 reads CASSFQTGVGTGELFF. In nucleotides, the CDR3 is TGTGCCAGTAGTTTCCAGACAGGCGTTGGCACCGGGGAGCTGTTTTTT.